A selection of T cell receptor beta chains follows, all from one sample in a study of cytomegalovirus exposure and HLA in healthy donors. Profiling relied on immunoSEQ multiplex PCR, and the TCRdb table lists in-frame clones only, not all of them. The sample lists around 140,000 clones, about three quarters occurring once. The sample was PBMCs. These receptors all come from a man in his fifties or sixties in good health and CMV-seropositive. Each CDR3 is given with its conserved first and last residue. The D gene is left open where the match is weak. Expanded clones get a size class; other rows say once, few or many, or leave the size out.

.	once	TRBV12-5	TRBJ2-4	TGTGCTAGTGGCCAATCGGGAGACAGAGCCATTCAGTACTTC	CASGQSGDRAIQYF
TRBD2	.	TRBV14	TRBJ2-7	TGTGCCAGCAGCTACCAAGGGACTACCTACGAGCAGTACTTC	CASSYQGTTYEQYF
TRBD1	.	TRBV5-1	TRBJ1-6	TGCGCCAGCAGGGAGGGGACAGGGAATAATTCACCCCTCCACTTT	CASREGTGNNSPLHF
.	.	TRBV14	TRBJ1-1	TGTGCCAGCAGCAAAACATCCGACAGAACTGAAGCTTTCTTT	CASSKTSDRTEAFF
TRBD1	once	TRBV29-1	TRBJ2-2	TGCAGCGTTGTTGGGACAGGGGCCACCGGGGAGCTGTTTTTT	CSVVGTGATGELFF
.	few	TRBV7-6	TRBJ2-5	TGTGCCAGCAGCATTGACAGGGAGACCCAGTACTTC	CASSIDRETQYF
TRBD1	few	TRBV7-8	TRBJ1-4	TGTGCCAGCAGCCCAACAGACAGGGGGGGTCGAGAAAAACTGTTTTTT	CASSPTDRGGREKLFF
.	.	TRBV5-5	TRBJ1-2	TGTGCCAGCAGCTACCAAGGACAGACTCTCTATGGCTACACCTTC	CASSYQGQTLYGYTF
TRBD1	.	TRBV5-4	TRBJ1-4	TGTGCCAGCAGCACGGGACAGTCTAATGAAAAACTGTTTTTT	CASSTGQSNEKLFF
.	.	TRBV27	TRBJ1-5	TGTGCCAGCAGTTTGGACGGACGGGGTAATCAGCCCCAGCATTTT	CASSLDGRGNQPQHF
TRBD2	.	TRBV15	TRBJ2-1	TGTGCCACCAGCAACCCCGGGACTAGCGGGGTCGATGAGCAGTTCTTC	CATSNPGTSGVDEQFF
.	.	TRBV9	TRBJ1-4	TGTGCCAGCAGCGGTAGCCCCCCCAATGAAAAACTGTTTTTT	CASSGSPPNEKLFF
.	.	TRBV5-4	TRBJ2-5	TGTGCCAGCAGCTTGGCGGGGGTGGAGACCCAGTACTTC	CASSLAGVETQYF
TRBD1	.	TRBV6-5	TRBJ2-1	TGTGCCAGCAGCCCGAACAGGGGGCCCTACAATGAGCAGTTCTTC	CASSPNRGPYNEQFF
TRBD2	few	TRBV11-3	TRBJ2-3	TGTGCCAGCAGCTCTACTAGCGGGAGCGCAGATACGCAGTATTTT	CASSSTSGSADTQYF
.	once	TRBV5-4	TRBJ2-2	TGTGCCAGCAGCTTGCAGGGGGGAACCACCGGGGAGCTGTTTTTT	CASSLQGGTTGELFF
TRBD1	few	TRBV18	TRBJ2-7	TGTGCCAGCTCACCACCGGGAGCACAGGGGGCGGGCGAGCAGTACTTC	CASSPPGAQGAGEQYF
TRBD1	.	TRBV7-9	TRBJ1-2	TGTGCCAGCAGCTTAGCGGGACAGGGGTATGGCTACACCTTC	CASSLAGQGYGYTF
.	.	TRBV15	TRBJ1-4	TGTGCCACCAGCAGAGTCGGGAATAATGAAAAACTGTTTTTT	CATSRVGNNEKLFF
TRBD1	.	TRBV2	TRBJ1-5	TGTGCCAGCAGCGACAGGGGGCGCGATCAGCCCCAGCATTTT	CASSDRGRDQPQHF
.	.	TRBV29-1	TRBJ2-7	TGCAGCGTTGGTGCAGACTACGAGCAGTACTTC	CSVGADYEQYF
.	.	TRBV2	TRBJ2-2	TGTGCCAGCAAACCGGGACTGTCTCCTACCGGGGAGCTGTTTTTT	CASKPGLSPTGELFF
.	once	TRBV9	TRBJ2-3	TGTGCCAGCAGCGATAGAGTGGGGGCGGATACGCAGTATTTT	CASSDRVGADTQYF
.	once	TRBV5-1	TRBJ1-1	TGCGCCAGCAGCTTAACGGGGAACACTGAAGCTTTCTTT	CASSLTGNTEAFF
TRBD1	.	TRBV18	TRBJ1-1	TGTGCCAGCTCACCACTTCTAAAGGGACAGGGGAACACTGAAGCTTTCTTT	CASSPLLKGQGNTEAFF
TRBD1	once	TRBV5-1	TRBJ1-6	TGCGCCAGCAGCCAGACAGGGGCGCAGAATTCACCCCTCCACTTT	CASSQTGAQNSPLHF
.	.	TRBV6-6	TRBJ2-3	TGTGCCAGTGTAAGCGGTAGCACCTCAGATACGCAGTATTTT	CASVSGSTSDTQYF
TRBD1	.	TRBV27	TRBJ2-7	TGTGCCAGCAGTAGGGGGCCCTACGAGCAGTACTTC	CASSRGPYEQYF
.	.	TRBV2	TRBJ2-7	TGTGCCACCGGAGGATTATTCTACGAGCAGTACTTC	CATGGLFYEQYF
TRBD1	few	TRBV19	TRBJ1-5	TGTGCCAGTAGTATTCAGGGGGTAGGCAATCAGCCCCAGCATTTT	CASSIQGVGNQPQHF
TRBD2	.	TRBV18	TRBJ2-1	TGTGCCAGCTCTCCGGCGGGAGCAGCCTCCTACAATGAGCAGTTCTTC	CASSPAGAASYNEQFF
.	.	TRBV27	TRBJ2-1	TGTGCCAGCAGTACAGGGACATTCCGGTCTTACGAGCAGTTCTTC	CASSTGTFRSYEQFF
.	few	TRBV27	TRBJ2-7	TGTGCCAGCAGTCCGGCGACAGGTTCCTACGAGCAGTACTTC	CASSPATGSYEQYF
TRBD1	.	TRBV18	TRBJ2-1	TGTGCCAGCTCATCGACAGGGCGCAATGAGCAGTTCTTC	CASSSTGRNEQFF
TRBD1	.	TRBV7-9	TRBJ1-2	TGTGCCAGCAGCTTAACACACAGGGGAAGAAACTATGGCTACACCTTC	CASSLTHRGRNYGYTF
TRBD1	medium-sized	TRBV6-1	TRBJ2-7	TGTGCCAGCAGTGATGGGACAGGGGGAGGATACGAGCAGTACTTC	CASSDGTGGGYEQYF
TRBD1	.	TRBV13	TRBJ2-7	TGTGCCAGCAGCCCGGGACAGCCCTACGAGCAGTACTTC	CASSPGQPYEQYF
.	.	TRBV5-8	TRBJ1-2	TGTGCCAGCAGCTTGGTGCTAGGCTACACCTTC	CASSLVLGYTF
.	.	TRBV27	TRBJ1-6	TGTGCCAGCAGACCCACGGCGGGGACGCGGAGTTCACCCCTCCACTTT	CASRPTAGTRSSPLHF